This T cell receptor (beta chain) was retrieved from a study of CD8 T cells in ankylosing spondylitis. Findings and caveats of the study: There were earlier reports of some motif variants in reactive arthritis synovial fluid and blood.

The V gene lost 4 bases and the J gene lost 0 bases, with 7 bases spanning the gap. Germline V gene sequence: CDR1 SGHRS, CDR2 YFSETQ. There are 13 residues in the CDR3. This clonotype was counted many times. As yet, its antigen is unknown. Quantitative 5'-RACE with molecular barcodes was used to make the TCR beta libraries. TCRdb used MiXCR to reprocess the 5' RACE reads, holding one entry per CDR3 protein. The sample has around 130,000 distinct CDR3 sequences; around 7% are singletons. The chain is built from TRBV5-1 and TRBJ1-1; D call uncertain. Sequencing used blood, either unsorted or a sorted T cell fraction (not recorded which). The source is a male donor with ankylosing spondylitis or in good health (not recorded which). The CDR3 loop is CASSRQVNTEAFF. Written as DNA, the CDR3 is TGCGCCAGCAGCCGACAAGTGAACACTGAAGCTTTCTTT.